This TCR beta chain was retrieved from a study of monozygotic twins with inflammatory bowel disease. Regarding this clonotype: The antigen remains unidentified.

Template-switch reactions added UMIs with a 6-nucleotide sample barcode. TCRdb re-called the 5' RACE reads and catalogs CDR3 proteins one per entry, DNA excluded. The specimen's table records approximately 200,000 distinct CDR3 sequences. Study-level findings and limits: No distinction between different T cell subtypes was possible. Especially where disease activity was present, IBD patients had fewer clonotypes in common with others than healthy twins did.

Sequencing was performed on blood. This sequence originates from a human donor with ulcerative colitis or Crohn's disease, or a healthy co-twin of an affected twin (not recorded which).

The CDR3 loop reads CAISDKVLPYEQYF. The chain links TRBV10-3 to TRBJ2-7. CDR1 and CDR2 (germline): ENHRY, SYGVKD. The CDR3 length is 14 residues.